This T cell receptor beta chain emerged from a study of STAT3 mutations in large granular lymphocyte leukemia. Turning to the study itself: Immunosuppressive therapy was given to more than half of T-LGLL patients.

Profiling relied on immunoSEQ multiplex PCR, and the TCRdb table lists in-frame clones only, not all of them. The table has 10,000 to 15,000 clones, about 90% seen once. Findings and limits, study-wide: Sampling intervals varied between patients and samples. Some patients had persisting codominant clonotypes that could mask small clones. In T-cell large granular lymphocyte leukemia, about half of patients showed multiple immunodominant subclonotypes.

Germline CDR1 is WSHSY and CDR2 is SAAADI. J gave up 3 bases and V 8 bases, and 6 bases lay outside the gene matches. The CDR3 consists of 14 residues. Notes on this clone: The target antigen is unknown.

The clonotype was recovered from a human donor with T large granular lymphocyte leukemia. Some clones in this sample may be carry-over from other donors' samples. The sequencing sample was made of PBMCs. The J gene is TRBJ2-3, the V gene TRBV10-2, with TRBD2 identical over 9 bases. CDR3 sequence (DNA): TGCGCCAGCCTCCGGGGACTAGCTACAGATACGCAGTATTTT. Translation: CASLRGLATDTQYF.